Listed below are T cell receptor beta chains from one sample, sequenced in a study of T cells in tuberculosis. Here immunoSEQ multiplex PCR was the method, and the copy in TCRdb shows in-frame clones only, minus some. The sample includes more than 30,000 clones, less than 95% of them seen just once. Sequencing input: PBMCs. These receptors came from a donor aged 5 to 30 with latent tuberculosis or without tuberculosis infection. Each CDR3 is given with its conserved first and last residue. D genes are given only for firm matches. The size of a clone is reported for some rows only, either as once, few or many, or as a class for expanded clones.

-	-	TRBV6-1	TRBJ1-2	CASITQLRTNYGYTF	TGTGCCAGCATAACACAGCTCCGAACTAACTATGGCTACACCTTC
-	-	TRBV5-1	TRBJ2-3	CASSLVIGGSTDTQYF	TGCGCCAGCAGCTTGGTTATCGGTGGTAGCACAGATACGCAGTATTTT
-	-	TRBV9	TRBJ2-6	CASSLGARAFGANVLTF	TGTGCCAGCAGCTTAGGAGCCAGGGCCTTTGGGGCCAACGTCCTGACTTTC
TRBD1	-	TRBV7-3	TRBJ1-2	CASSLDRGQGYTF	TGTGCCAGCAGCTTAGACAGGGGTCAGGGCTACACCTTC
TRBD2	-	TRBV5-5	TRBJ2-7	CASSGGLAGLDEQYF	TGTGCCAGCAGCGGGGGACTAGCGGGACTCGACGAGCAGTACTTC
-	-	TRBV6-1	TRBJ1-2	CASSVGRDRSYGYTF	TGTGCCAGCAGTGTTGGCCGGGATCGGAGCTATGGCTACACCTTC
-	-	TRBV11-2	TRBJ2-6	CASSPGTRASSGANVLTF	TGTGCCAGCAGCCCAGGGACTCGTGCCTCCTCTGGGGCCAACGTCCTGACTTTC
-	-	TRBV5-1	TRBJ1-1	CASSLVNMGLRTEAFF	TGCGCCAGCAGCTTGGTTAATATGGGGCTACGAACTGAAGCTTTCTTT
-	-	TRBV6-5	TRBJ1-1	CASTGLTLREAFF	TGTGCCAGCACCGGACTTACGCTAAGGGAAGCTTTCTTT
-	-	TRBV7-2	TRBJ1-2	CASSLNFDSNYGYTF	TGTGCCAGCAGCTTAAATTTCGACAGTAACTATGGCTACACCTTC
TRBD1	-	TRBV5-5	TRBJ1-2	CASRQRDSLNYGYTF	TGTGCCAGCAGGCAACGGGACAGCCTAAACTATGGCTACACCTTC
-	-	TRBV28	TRBJ1-5	CASSLSRNQPQHF	TGTGCCAGCAGTTTATCCCGGAATCAGCCCCAGCATTTT
TRBD2	-	TRBV2	TRBJ2-7	CASIREGHEQYF	TGTGCCAGCATCCGGGAGGGCCACGAGCAGTACTTC
TRBD2	-	TRBV19	TRBJ2-1	CASSGLRGLADNEQFF	TGTGCCAGTAGTGGCCTCCGTGGACTAGCGGACAATGAGCAGTTCTTC
-	-	TRBV18	TRBJ2-2	CASSVGTGELFF	TGTGCCAGCTCAGTCGGCACCGGGGAGCTGTTTTTT
-	-	TRBV7-2	TRBJ2-5	CASSGTGVRETQYF	TGTGCCAGCAGCGGTACAGGTGTTCGAGAGACCCAGTACTTC
-	-	TRBV6-1	TRBJ1-2	CASSEPAGHNYGYTF	TGTGCCAGCAGTGAACCTGCAGGGCATAACTATGGCTACACCTTC
-	-	TRBV5-1	TRBJ2-5	CASSLGTVFRWAETQYF	TGCGCCAGCAGCTTGGGGACAGTTTTTAGGTGGGCGGAGACCCAGTACTTC
-	-	TRBV11-3	TRBJ1-1	CASSLRAGLAFF	TGTGCCAGCAGCTTACGTGCGGGCTTGGCTTTCTTT
-	-	TRBV5-1	TRBJ1-1	CASSLGPGGTEAFF	TGCGCCAGCAGCTTGGGCCCGGGAGGGACTGAAGCTTTCTTT
-	-	TRBV4-3	TRBJ1-2	CASSQDVWEAGYGYTF	TGCGCCAGCAGCCAAGATGTTTGGGAGGCTGGCTATGGCTACACCTTC
-	-	TRBV19	TRBJ1-3	CASREISGNTIYF	TGTGCCAGTAGGGAGATATCTGGAAACACCATATATTTT
TRBD2	once	TRBV9	TRBJ2-7	CASSPGTSGTREYF	TGTGCCAGCAGCCCGGGGACTAGCGGGACCCGAGAGTACTTC
-	-	TRBV6-5	TRBJ1-1	CASSYSIPSTEAFF	TGTGCCAGCAGTTACTCGATCCCTAGCACTGAAGCTTTCTTT
-	-	TRBV13	TRBJ2-3	CASSLVGADTQYF	TGTGCCAGCAGCTTAGTAGGGGCCGATACGCAGTATTTT
-	once	TRBV2	TRBJ2-7	CASRETYYEQYF	TGTGCCAGCAGAGAGACTTACTACGAGCAGTACTTC
TRBD1	-	TRBV27	TRBJ2-7	CASSSSGTGVREQYF	TGTGCCAGCAGTTCCTCCGGGACAGGGGTGCGCGAGCAGTACTTC